This passage covers 8 T cell receptor beta chains from one sample sequenced in a study of T cells in Graves' hyperthyroidism and ophthalmopathy. The CDR3 regions of TCR beta were amplified from RNA transcripts. During a first-round RT-PCR of the TCR CDR3, the HTBI primer set was used. In TCRdb, the multiplex PCR reads were re-called with MiXCR into one record per CDR3 protein. The table lists approximately 600,000 distinct CDR3 sequences, more than 20% of them singletons. The sequenced sample consisted of blood. The source of these receptors is a man younger than 45 with Graves' ophthalmopathy.

The CDR3 loop reads CASGDPDTQYF. CDR3 in DNA: TGTGCCAGTGGGGACCCAGATACGCAGTATTTT. The rearrangement links TRBV19 to TRBJ2-3; tentatively, D is TRBD1 or TRBD2 (5 bases each). This CDR3 comprises 11 residues. Germline V lookup: CDR1 LNHDA, CDR2 SQIVND (reference sequence). The V gene lost 8 bases and the J gene lost 4 bases, with 7 bases spanning the gap.

V gene TRBV9 combines with J gene TRBJ1-1; D might be TRBD1 (6 bases). The CDR3 is 14 residues long. Per the germline V gene, CDR1 is SGDLS and CDR2 is YYNGEE. The V gene lost 0 bases and the J gene lost 5 bases, with 11 bases spanning the gap. The CDR3 DNA reads TGTGCCAGCAGCGTAGACCCGGGGACAACTGAAGCTTTCTTT. Protein product: CASSVDPGTTEAFF. The full variable domain, with the rest looked up from reference TRBV9 and TRBJ1-1, is DSGVTQTPKHLITATGQRVTLRCSPRSGDLSVYWYQQSLDQGLQFLIQYYNGEERAKGNILERFSAQQFPDLHSELNLSSLELGDSALYFCASSVDPGTTEAFFGQGTRLTVV.

A few counts support this clonotype. The chain links TRBV5-1 to TRBJ1-1, with D perhaps matching TRBD1 (6 bases). V lost 6 bases, J lost 3 bases, and 15 bases lay in between. This CDR3 comprises 14 residues. Germline-derived CDR1 and CDR2 are SGHRS and YFSETQ. The CDR3 nucleotides read TGCGCCAGCAAATCTCTTAGGGGGGACACTGAAGCTTTCTTT. The encoded protein is CASKSLRGDTEAFF.

The chain joins TRBV2 to TRBJ2-4; possible D gene TRBD2, 5 bases. The CDR3 runs to 15 residues. Trimming removed 6 bases from V and 0 bases from J, with 12 bases in between. The germline V gene encodes CDR1 SNHLY and CDR2 FYNNEI. The CDR3 is CASRAAHLAKNIQYF. CDR3 coding DNA: TGTGCCAGCAGAGCGGCCCACCTAGCCAAAAACATTCAGTACTTC.

This clonotype was observed a handful of times. The chain employs TRBV29-1 and TRBJ2-3; 9 bases are a match to TRBD2. Germline CDR1 reads SQVTM; CDR2 reads ANQGSEA. V was clipped by 7 bases and J by 7 bases; unmatched bases: 27. This CDR3 contains 19 residues. The CDR3 DNA reads TGCAGCGCGCAGGAAGGGATGTTTAGGACTAGCGACAGAGGGAATACGCAGTATTTT. It codes for CSAQEGMFRTSDRGNTQYF.

The chain has TRBV24-1 and TRBJ2-2; 12 nucleotides line up with TRBD2. This CDR3 spans 18 amino acids. Trimming cost V 4 bases and J 4 bases; bases outside gene matches: 9. The germline V gene has CDR1 KGHDR and CDR2 SFDVKD. CDR3 sequence (DNA): TGTGCCACCAGTGAACCCCTAGCGGGAGGGCCACGCACCGGGGAGCTGTTTTTT. Translating it yields CATSEPLAGGPRTGELFF.

This clonotype was found many times. The chain couples TRBV30 to TRBJ2-5; TRBD1 or TRBD2 may be the D gene (6 bases each). CDR1 and CDR2 (germline): GTSNPN, SVGIG (reference sequence). The CDR3 is 13 amino acids. The germline V and J ends were trimmed by 7 bases and 13 bases, with 25 bases remaining between them. DNA for the CDR3: TGTGCCTCCTACTGGAAGGGGGGACAACCCCGGTACTTC. It translates to CASYWKGGQPRYF. The whole variable domain, remainder taken from reference TRBV30 and TRBJ2-5, is SQTIHQWPATLVQPVGSPLSLECTVEGTSNPNLYWYRQAAGRGLQLLFYSVGIGQISSEVPQNLSASRPQDRQFILSSKKLLLSDSGFYLCASYWKGGQPRYFGPGTRLLVL.

This clonotype was seen at least ten times. At one of its ends the junction is not consistent with the germline gene, which may arise from a read error. CDR3 sequence reads: CASSSSGGKETQYF. CDR3 DNA sequence: TGTGCTAGCAGCTCATCCGGGGGGAAAGAGACCCAGTACTTC. V gene TRBV7-7 combines with J gene TRBJ2-5; TRBD2 matches at 7 bases. The CDR3 runs to 14 residues. Germline V gene lookup returns CDR1 SSHAT and CDR2 FNYEAQ (reference sequence).